The table lists the clone carrying this T cell receptor beta chain with many counts. Germline loops: CDR1 MDHEN, CDR2 SYDVKM. V dropped 4 bases and J dropped 3 bases, with 18 bases sitting between them. This CDR3 is 17 amino acids long. The data were obtained in a study of T cells in Graves' hyperthyroidism and ophthalmopathy. TCR beta CDR3 sequences were amplified from RNA transcripts. The HTBI primer set was used in a first-round RT-PCR of the TCR CDR3. TCRdb used MiXCR to reprocess the multiplex PCR reads, holding one entry per CDR3 protein. This repertoire shows fewer than 550,000 distinct CDR3 sequences, roughly 14% found once; its top ten account for 7.7%.

Sequenced sample: blood. J is TRBJ2-2 and V is TRBV28; weak D call: TRBD1 (6 bases). This TCR was recovered from a woman between 18 and 30 years old with Graves' hyperthyroidism. The CDR3 DNA reads as TGTGCCAGCAGTTCACCCCACAGGGCCCTGCACACCGGGGAGCTGTTTTTT. Protein: CASSSPHRALHTGELFF.